Sequencing of this TCR beta chain was carried out in a study of Tregs in tolerant kidney transplant recipients. Generated by immunoSEQ multiplex PCR, the TCRdb table keeps only in-frame clones and is missing some. The sample includes 15,000 or so clones, around half of them seen just once. A word on this clone: Its specificity is unknown.

Germline assignment: CDR1 LNHDA and CDR2 SQIVND (reference sequence). Trimming left V 5 bases short and J 0 bases short, with 11 bases between. The length of the CDR3 is 14 residues. After around six days with irradiated graft donor PBMCs, CFSE-labeled recipient PBMCs were FACS-sorted. The sequences come from CD4+ T cells from blood cultured with allogeneic cells, collected before the transplant. V and J are TRBV19 and TRBJ2-7; D perhaps matches TRBD1 (5 bases). The TCR comes from a human patient who received a combined kidney and bone marrow transplant. The chain's CDR3 is CASSSRQPSYEQYF. The CDR3 DNA reads as TGTGCCAGTAGTTCCCGACAGCCCTCCTACGAGCAGTACTTC.